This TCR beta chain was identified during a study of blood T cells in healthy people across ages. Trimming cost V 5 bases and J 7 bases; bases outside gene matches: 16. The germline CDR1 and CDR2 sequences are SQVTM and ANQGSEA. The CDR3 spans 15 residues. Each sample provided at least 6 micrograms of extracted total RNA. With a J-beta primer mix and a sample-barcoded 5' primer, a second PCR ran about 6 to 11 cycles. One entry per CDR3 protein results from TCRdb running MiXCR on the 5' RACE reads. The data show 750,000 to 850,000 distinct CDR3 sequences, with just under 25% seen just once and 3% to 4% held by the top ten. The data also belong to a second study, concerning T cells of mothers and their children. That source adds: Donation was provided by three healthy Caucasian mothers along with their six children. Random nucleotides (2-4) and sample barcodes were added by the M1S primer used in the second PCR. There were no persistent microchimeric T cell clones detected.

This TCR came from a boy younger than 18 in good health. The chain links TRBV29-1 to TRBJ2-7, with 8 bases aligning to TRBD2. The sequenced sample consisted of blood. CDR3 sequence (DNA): TGCAGCGTTCGACTACCGGGACTAGAGTCGGGAGAGCAGTACTTC. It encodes CSVRLPGLESGEQYF.